A selection of T cell receptor beta chains follows, all from one sample in a study of response to subunit inactivated influenza vaccine. A single record per CDR3 protein comes from TCRdb applying MiXCR to the RT-PCR reads. The profile shows around 650,000 distinct CDR3 sequences, about 15% of them singletons. This specimen was PBMCs from blood, taken about 12 days after vaccination. The receptors were gathered from a man aged 45-65 years who received an inactivated influenza vaccine. CDR3s include the opening cysteine and the closing phenylalanine or tryptophan. The D gene is left open where the match is weak. Expanded clones are given a class, and other clones once, few, many or no size at all.

J,size,D,V,CDR3,DNA
TRBJ2-7,few,NA,TRBV20-1,CSARDGAGSSYEQYF,TGCAGTGCTAGAGATGGGGCGGGGAGCTCCTACGAGCAGTACTTC
TRBJ2-5,few,NA,TRBV11-2,CASSPPPGLVTQYF,TGTGCCAGCAGCCCACCCCCGGGTCTCGTGACCCAGTACTTC
TRBJ1-6,few,TRBD1,TRBV7-6,CASSLERQGAGYNSPLHF,TGTGCCAGCAGCTTAGAGAGACAGGGGGCTGGATATAATTCACCCCTCCACTTT
TRBJ2-3,NA,TRBD1,TRBV6-4,CASPPDRATDTQYF,TGTGCCAGCCCCCCGGACAGGGCCACAGATACGCAGTATTTT
TRBJ1-5,NA,NA,TRBV25-1,CASSESGGLGQPQHF,TGTGCCAGCAGTGAATCGGGGGGTCTCGGTCAGCCCCAGCATTTT
TRBJ2-3,many,TRBD2,TRBV29-1,CSVGTSALDTQYF,TGCAGCGTCGGGACTAGCGCGCTCGATACGCAGTATTTT
TRBJ1-2,NA,NA,TRBV6-2/TRBV6-3,CASRGFRRSNYGYTF,TGTGCCAGTAGGGGCTTCAGGAGATCTAACTATGGCTACACCTTC
TRBJ2-7,NA,NA,TRBV7-8,CASSLTGTGGYEQYF,TGTGCCAGCAGCTTAACGGGAACAGGAGGGTACGAGCAGTACTTC
TRBJ2-7,NA,NA,TRBV18,CASSPMLAQQYF,TGTGCCAGCTCACCAATGTTGGCACAGCAGTACTTC
TRBJ2-1,few,TRBD1,TRBV10-3,CAIRGRTGFDEQFF,TGTGCCATCAGGGGTCGGACAGGGTTCGATGAGCAGTTCTTC
TRBJ2-7,few,NA,TRBV4-3,CASSQDPASDEQYF,TGCGCCAGCAGCCAAGATCCGGCCTCAGACGAGCAGTACTTC
TRBJ1-1,NA,NA,TRBV7-2,CASSLAQVPTEAFF,TGTGCCAGCAGCTTAGCCCAGGTGCCCACTGAAGCTTTCTTT
TRBJ2-3,NA,TRBD1,TRBV20-1,CSATTGKFPTDTQYF,TGCAGTGCAACGACAGGGAAATTTCCAACAGATACGCAGTATTTT
TRBJ1-3,NA,NA,TRBV12-3/TRBV12-4,CASSLRNPGNTIYF,TGTGCCAGCAGCCTACGAAACCCTGGAAACACCATATATTTT
TRBJ2-1,few,TRBD2,TRBV20-1,CSASPRSSGAYNEQFF,TGCAGTGCTAGTCCCAGGTCTAGCGGAGCCTACAATGAGCAGTTCTTC
TRBJ1-1,few,NA,TRBV4-3,CASSQVSRAEAFF,TGCGCCAGCAGCCAAGTATCCAGGGCTGAAGCTTTCTTT
TRBJ1-1,NA,NA,TRBV15,CATSRGHSLMNTEAFF,TGTGCCACCAGCAGAGGTCACAGCCTTATGAACACTGAAGCTTTCTTT
TRBJ2-1,NA,TRBD1,TRBV29-1,CSVDSPRGRGQGYNEQFF,TGCAGCGTTGATAGTCCGAGAGGGAGGGGACAGGGTTACAATGAGCAGTTCTTC
TRBJ1-1,NA,TRBD1,TRBV18,CASSLMGQGEQAFF,TGTGCCAGCTCACTAATGGGACAGGGGGAGCAAGCTTTCTTT
TRBJ2-1,NA,NA,TRBV12-3/TRBV12-4,CASSQGTNEQFF,TGTGCCAGCAGCCAAGGGACCAATGAGCAGTTCTTC
TRBJ1-5,few,NA,TRBV10-3,CAISELQPQHF,TGTGCCATCAGTGAGTTGCAGCCCCAGCATTTT
TRBJ2-1,NA,NA,TRBV7-9,CASSHPAASSYNEQFF,TGTGCCAGCAGCCACCCGGCAGCGTCCTCCTACAATGAGCAGTTCTTC
TRBJ2-7,few,TRBD2,TRBV6-6,CASSRLAGVGQYF,TGTGCCAGCAGTAGGCTAGCGGGGGTTGGGCAGTACTTC
TRBJ2-1,few,NA,TRBV20-1,CSANGYEQFF,TGCAGTGCTAACGGCTATGAGCAGTTCTTC
TRBJ2-5,few,NA,TRBV11-2,CASRKPGHPQETQYF,TGTGCCAGCAGAAAACCGGGTCACCCTCAAGAGACCCAGTACTTC
TRBJ2-1,NA,NA,TRBV7-9,CASSLVGSDNEQFF,TGTGCCAGCAGCTTAGTCGGATCGGACAATGAGCAGTTCTTC
TRBJ1-3,NA,NA,TRBV28,CAMGPGLHCWGSGNTIYF,TGTGCCATGGGCCCCGGGCTCCACTGCTGGGGATCTGGAAACACCATATATTTT
TRBJ2-2,many,TRBD2,TRBV5-1,CASSLGTRNTGELFF,TGTGCCAGCAGCTTAGGGACTAGGAACACCGGGGAGCTGTTTTTT
TRBJ2-1,NA,TRBD1,TRBV7-8,CASSRGRGQDYNEQFF,TGTGCCAGCAGCCGTGGGCGGGGACAGGATTACAATGAGCAGTTCTTC
TRBJ2-7,NA,NA,TRBV6-1,CASSDILGGNYEQYF,TGTGCCAGCAGTGATATCTTGGGGGGCAACTACGAGCAGTACTTC
TRBJ1-1,many,NA,TRBV5-1,CASSLVSGAEAFF,TGCGCCAGCAGCTTGGTGTCTGGGGCTGAAGCTTTCTTT
TRBJ2-7,NA,TRBD1,TRBV18,CASSPRQGRYEQYF,TGTGCCAGCTCACCGAGACAGGGTCGCTACGAGCAGTACTTC
TRBJ2-6,NA,NA,TRBV12-3/TRBV12-4,CASSFLGFGSGANVLTF,TGTGCCAGCAGTTTCTTAGGCTTCGGCTCTGGGGCCAACGTCCTGACTTTC
TRBJ2-1,NA,NA,TRBV7-2,CASSPRPNEQFF,TGTGCCAGCAGCCCGCGCCCCAATGAGCAGTTCTTC
TRBJ2-7,NA,NA,TRBV11-1,CASSSVGDYEQYF,TGTGCCAGCAGCTCCGTAGGCGACTACGAGCAGTACTTC
TRBJ2-1,many,NA,TRBV25-1,CASSEFGSSYNEQFF,TGTGCCAGCAGTGAATTCGGGAGCTCCTACAATGAGCAGTTCTTC
TRBJ2-7,many,NA,TRBV7-2,CASSHREGFSSYEQYF,TGTGCCAGCAGCCACCGCGAGGGGTTTAGTTCCTACGAGCAGTACTTC
TRBJ2-7,few,NA,TRBV5-4,CASSFRGGVRYEQYF,TGTGCCAGCAGCTTCCGAGGGGGGGTCCGCTACGAGCAGTACTTC
TRBJ2-1,NA,NA,TRBV7-2,CASSLGPGIYNEQFF,TGTGCCAGCAGCTTAGGCCCAGGGATCTACAATGAGCAGTTCTTC
TRBJ1-4,NA,TRBD1,TRBV28,CASSPPGGGRTNEKLFF,TGTGCCAGCAGCCCCCCAGGGGGGGGGAGAACTAATGAAAAACTGTTTTTT
TRBJ1-5,few,TRBD1,TRBV28,CASSWTGPVQPQHF,TGTGCCAGCAGCTGGACAGGCCCGGTTCAGCCCCAGCATTTT